The subject of this entry is one T cell receptor beta chain. Original methodology: Nucleated cell counts were estimated from reference gene primer amplification. Sequencing used immunoSEQ multiplex PCR; TCRdb keeps in-frame clones, though not all of them. V and J calls and clone size are copied from that table; D and trimming were computed from the DNA. The sample records a few hundred thousand clones, around 84% being singletons. Clinical history as reported by participants underpinned cohort assignment. These data come from a study of blood T cell repertoires in COVID-19. Trimming cost V 2 bases and J 7 bases, with 18 bases left between them. Germline values: CDR1 LNHDA, CDR2 SQIVND (reference sequence). The CDR3 runs to 15 residues.

Sequencing used PBMCs or T cells enriched from blood (not recorded which). The chain carries TRBV19 and TRBJ2-7; D perhaps matches TRBD1 (5 bases). The receptor comes from a man in his forties who had recovered from COVID-19. The CDR3 DNA is TGTGCCAGTAGTATATGGGGCAGAGACCTACGGGAGCAGTACTTC. Translating it yields CASSIWGRDLREQYF.